This TCR beta chain is from a study of blood T cell repertoires in COVID-19 (dated by TCRdb to between 2020 and 2021). About the full investigation: Collaborator samples came from the United States, Italy and Spain and covered acute and convalescent phases of COVID-19. Nearly every sample came with metadata listing a de-identified subject ID, COVID-19 status, age in years and sex. The samples were drawn from the first 160 participants of the ongoing ImmuneRACE study and from over a thousand subjects provided by 6 global collaborators. The repertoires were released in a freely available public database meant as a resource for research on the immune response to SARS-CoV-2. Deeply sampled blood TCRbeta repertoires from subjects exposed to, actively infected with, or recovered from COVID-19 were included in the dataset. Where available, HLA class I and class II types were obtained from metadata supplied by the sample provider rather than from assay-based typing. The material from the prospective study consisted of cDNA or gDNA derived from T cells, B-cell-depleted T cells, or PBMCs.

This clone showed up just once. No antigen is known for it. Base qualities are missing; no much larger clone stands one base away. One collaborating source in Seattle enrolled patients during active infection and followed them longitudinally through the course of disease. Collaborating institutions collected whole blood in K2EDTA tubes following their own protocols. For TCRbeta analysis, collaborators shipped samples in one of three forms: frozen whole blood, isolated PBMCs, or DNA extracted from either of those sample types. The immunoSEQ Assay, a bias-controlled multiplex PCR, was used to amplify TCRbeta CDR3 regions from genomic DNA. Turning to the authors' computational methods: The number of nucleated cells in each sample was estimated by amplification of reference gene primers within the assay. To quantify the absolute abundance of each unique TCRbeta CDR3 rearrangement, sequence reads were collapsed and filtered. For each sample, productive Simpson clonality was calculated by taking the square root of Simpson's diversity index across productive rearrangements. As stored in TCRdb, this immuneACCESS dataset retains in-frame rearrangements with V and J assigned. A fraction of the clones does not appear; measured against another copy, unresolved V genes explain less than half of the discrepancy, and the remainder lacks a known reason. The V and J calls and the clone size are those of that table, but D and trimming were determined from the DNA. The sample table lists under 450,000 clones, about nine tenths of them with a count of one. The ten largest make up over 9.5% of the sample.

The paper's findings and limits, for the study overall: The amount of clinical and demographic metadata varied by source and participant and was provided uncurated.

The CDR1 and CDR2 encoded by the germline V gene are SGHDT and YYEEEE. Spanning cysteine to phenylalanine, the CDR3 consists of 13 amino acids. Here the CDR3 DNA is all that survives: 39 bases in frame from base 1. Deletion took 7 bases off V and 8 bases off J, with a span of 18 bases between the germline ends. The sequenced sample consisted of peripheral blood. The source is a woman between 45 and 65 years old with COVID-19, enrolled during active disease. The receptor chain draws on TRBV5-6 and TRBJ1-1; TRBD1 might be the D gene, on 5 matching bases. The CDR3 amino acid sequence is: CASYFGGSGEAFF. The nucleotide sequence is given as TGTGCCAGCTATTTTGGGGGGTCAGGGGAAGCTTTCTTT.